What follows are 7 T cell receptor beta chains derived from one specimen sequenced in a study of T cell repertoires in cytomegalovirus infection. Antigen specificity for these receptors is unknown. One entry per CDR3 protein, called by TCRdb with MiXCR from the reads. The sample lists some 920,000 distinct CDR3 sequences, roughly 30% seen once, with 11% to 15% in the top ten. The sample consisted of cultured CD8+ T cells from PBMCs, taken from culture after CMV antigen stimulation. The receptors derive from a human donor in good health (CMV status not recorded). Some clones in this sample may be carry-over from other donors' samples.

This clonotype was counted between two and nine times. The chain couples TRBV3-1 to TRBJ1-2; D is undetermined. Germline lookup yields CDR1 LGHDT and CDR2 YNNKEL (reference sequence). CDR3 length: 17 residues. Trimming cost V 0 bases and J 4 bases, with 18 bases left between them. In DNA, the CDR3 is TGTGCCAGCAGCCAAGATACGGCGGCAGGAGCGATCTATGGCTACACCTTC. It yields the protein CASSQDTAAGAIYGYTF.

This clonotype was counted a few times. The chain recombines TRBV6-5 with TRBJ1-2; 8 nucleotides match TRBD1. After removal of 0 bases from V and 3 bases from J, the junction contained 3 bases not matched to a gene. The germline V gene has CDR1 MNHEY and CDR2 SVGAGI. There are 15 residues in the CDR3. The CDR3 DNA reads TGTGCCAGCAGTTACTCAGCGACAGGGGACTATGGCTACACCTTC. It yields the protein CASSYSATGDYGYTF.

The chain joins TRBV6-5 to TRBJ1-1; the D gene is possibly TRBD1 (5 bases). The germline V gene has CDR1 MNHEY and CDR2 SVGAGI. Trimming removed 4 bases from V and 3 bases from J, with 9 bases in between. This CDR3 comprises 13 residues. The CDR3 reads CASSWGPYTEAFF. CDR3 sequence (DNA): TGTGCCAGCAGTTGGGGACCGTACACTGAAGCTTTCTTT.

The chain links TRBV29-1 to TRBJ2-4; 10 bases fit TRBD1. Germline V gene lookup returns CDR1 SQVTM and CDR2 ANQGSEA. The length of the CDR3 is 12 residues. V lost 7 bases to trimming and J lost 8 bases; unmatched junction nucleotides: 5. CDR3: CSASGQGYIQYF. In DNA, the CDR3 is TGCAGCGCCTCGGGACAGGGGTACATTCAGTACTTC.

This clonotype was seen more than once but under ten times. The rearrangement joins TRBV6-1 to TRBJ2-1, with D possibly being TRBD1 or TRBD2 (7 bases each). Germline V CDR1 and CDR2: MNHNS, SASEGT. Trimming left V 6 bases short and J 3 bases short, with 21 bases between. This CDR3 comprises 17 residues. In DNA form, the CDR3 reads TGTGCCAGCAGCCCGAAATGGGGAGGGGGCTACTACAATGAGCAGTTCTTC. This sequence encodes CASSPKWGGGYYNEQFF.

This clonotype appeared many times. For the CDR3, the DNA is TGTGCCAGCAGCGCAGTTAACACTGAAGCTTTCTTT. This gives the protein CASSAVNTEAFF. The chain joins TRBV14 to TRBJ1-1; D uncertain. Germline V CDR1 and CDR2: SGHDN, FVKESK. The germline V and J ends were trimmed by 5 bases and 2 bases, with 6 bases remaining between them. This CDR3 is built from 12 residues.

The table lists this clonotype with a few counts. The V call is TRBV28, the J call TRBJ1-5, with D hard to call. Germline V gene lookup returns CDR1 MDHEN and CDR2 SYDVKM. Trimming removed 3 bases from V and 1 base from J, with 7 bases in between. The CDR3 contains 14 residues. The CDR3, as DNA: TGTGCCAGCAGTTTCAGAGAAAGCAATCAGCCCCAGCATTTT. Protein product: CASSFRESNQPQHF. Supplemented by reference TRBV28 and TRBJ1-5, the full variable domain reads DVKVTQSSRYLVKRTGEKVFLECVQDMDHENMFWYRQDPGLGLRLIYFSYDVKMKEKGDIPEGYSVSREKKERFSLILESASTNQTSMYLCASSFRESNQPQHFGDGTRLSIL.